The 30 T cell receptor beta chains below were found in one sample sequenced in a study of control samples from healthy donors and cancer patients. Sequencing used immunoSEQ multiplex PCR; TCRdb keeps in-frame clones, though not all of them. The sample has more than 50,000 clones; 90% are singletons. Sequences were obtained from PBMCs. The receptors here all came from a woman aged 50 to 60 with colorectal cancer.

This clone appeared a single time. CDR3 loop: CASSSGGLALGEKLFF. The CDR3, as DNA: TGTGCCAGCTCCTCGGGGGGACTCGCGCTGGGAGAAAAACTGTTTTTT. This rearrangement joins TRBV2 to TRBJ1-4, with D tentatively TRBD1 (5 bases). Deletions cut 8 bases from V and 8 bases from J, with 24 bases between. Germline lookup yields CDR1 SNHLY and CDR2 FYNNEI. The CDR3 covers 16 residues.

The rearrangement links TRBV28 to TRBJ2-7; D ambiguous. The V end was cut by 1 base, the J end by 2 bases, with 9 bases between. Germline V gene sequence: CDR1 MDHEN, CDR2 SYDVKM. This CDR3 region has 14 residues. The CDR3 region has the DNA TGTGCCAGCAGTTTATTACCAGTTACCTACGAGCAGTACTTC. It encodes CASSLLPVTYEQYF.

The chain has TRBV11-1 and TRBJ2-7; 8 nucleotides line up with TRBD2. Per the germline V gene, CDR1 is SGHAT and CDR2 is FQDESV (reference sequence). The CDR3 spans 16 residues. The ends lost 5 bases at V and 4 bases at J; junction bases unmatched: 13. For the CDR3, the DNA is TGTGCCAGCAGCCGTTTAACGGGACTAGGTCCGTACGAGCAGTACTTC. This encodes CASSRLTGLGPYEQYF.

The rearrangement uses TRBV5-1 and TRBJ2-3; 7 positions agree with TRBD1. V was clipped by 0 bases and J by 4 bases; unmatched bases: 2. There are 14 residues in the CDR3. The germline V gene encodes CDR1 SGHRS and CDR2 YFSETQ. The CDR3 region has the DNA TGCGCCAGCAGCTTGGAAGGGGGCCCAGATACGCAGTATTTT. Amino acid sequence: CASSLEGGPDTQYF.

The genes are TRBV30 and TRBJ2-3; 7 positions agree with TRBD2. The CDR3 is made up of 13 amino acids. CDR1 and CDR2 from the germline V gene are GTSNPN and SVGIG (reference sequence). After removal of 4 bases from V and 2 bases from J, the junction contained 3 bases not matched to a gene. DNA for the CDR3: TGTGCCTGGACCAGCGGGAACACAGATACGCAGTATTTT. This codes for CAWTSGNTDTQYF.

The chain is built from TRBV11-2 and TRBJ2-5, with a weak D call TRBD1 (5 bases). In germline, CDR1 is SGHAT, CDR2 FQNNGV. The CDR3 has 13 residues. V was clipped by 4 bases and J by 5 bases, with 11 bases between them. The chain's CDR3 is CASSWAGWETQYF. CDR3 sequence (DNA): TGTGCCAGCAGCTGGGCAGGGTGGGAGACCCAGTACTTC.

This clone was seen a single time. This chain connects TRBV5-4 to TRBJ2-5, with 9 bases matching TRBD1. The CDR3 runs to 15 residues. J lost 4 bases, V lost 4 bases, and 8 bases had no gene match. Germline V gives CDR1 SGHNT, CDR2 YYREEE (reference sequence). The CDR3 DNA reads TGTGCCAGCAGCGGCGGGGACAGGGTTACAGAGACCCAGTACTTC. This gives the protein CASSGGDRVTETQYF. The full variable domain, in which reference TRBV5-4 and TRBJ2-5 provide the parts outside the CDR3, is ETGVTQSPTHLIKTRGQQVTLRCSSQSGHNTVSWYQQALGQGPQFIFQYYREEENGRGNFPPRFSGLQFPNYSSELNVNALELDDSALYLCASSGGDRVTETQYFGPGTRLLVL.

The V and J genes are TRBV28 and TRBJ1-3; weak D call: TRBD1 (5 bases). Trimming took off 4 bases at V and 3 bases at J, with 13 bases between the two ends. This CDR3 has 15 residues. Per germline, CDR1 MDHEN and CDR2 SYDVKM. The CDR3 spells CASSSGRAGGNTIYF. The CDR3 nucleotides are TGTGCCAGCAGTTCGGGCAGGGCGGGTGGAAACACCATATATTTT.

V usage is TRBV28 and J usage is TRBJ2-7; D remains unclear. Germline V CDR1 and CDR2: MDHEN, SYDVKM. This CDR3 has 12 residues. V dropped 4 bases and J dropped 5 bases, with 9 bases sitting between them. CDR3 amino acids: CASSSLRNEQYF. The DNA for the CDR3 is TGTGCCAGCAGTTCCCTGAGAAACGAGCAGTACTTC.

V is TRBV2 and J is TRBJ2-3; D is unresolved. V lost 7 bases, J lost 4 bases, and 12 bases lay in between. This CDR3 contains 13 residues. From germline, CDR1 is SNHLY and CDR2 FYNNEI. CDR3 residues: CASTSYSADTQYF. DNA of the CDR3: TGTGCCAGCACCTCATATAGTGCAGATACGCAGTATTTT.

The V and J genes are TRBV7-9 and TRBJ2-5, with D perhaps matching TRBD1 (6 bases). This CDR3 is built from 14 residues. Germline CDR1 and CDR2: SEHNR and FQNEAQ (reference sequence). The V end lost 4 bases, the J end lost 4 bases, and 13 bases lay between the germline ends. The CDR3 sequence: CASSSTQGLETQYF. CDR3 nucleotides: TGTGCCAGCAGCTCGACACAGGGTTTAGAGACCCAGTACTTC.

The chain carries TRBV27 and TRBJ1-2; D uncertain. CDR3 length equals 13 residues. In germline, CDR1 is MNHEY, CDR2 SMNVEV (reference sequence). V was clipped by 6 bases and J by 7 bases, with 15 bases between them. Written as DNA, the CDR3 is TGTGCCAGCAGGGACGGCGAGAGCCCTGGCTACACCTTC. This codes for CASRDGESPGYTF.

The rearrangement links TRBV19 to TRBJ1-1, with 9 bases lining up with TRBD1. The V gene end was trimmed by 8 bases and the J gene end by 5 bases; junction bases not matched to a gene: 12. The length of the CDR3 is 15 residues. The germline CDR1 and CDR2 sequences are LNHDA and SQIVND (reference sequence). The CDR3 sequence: CASHPPGQGFTEAFF. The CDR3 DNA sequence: TGTGCCAGTCACCCTCCGGGACAGGGTTTTACTGAAGCTTTCTTT. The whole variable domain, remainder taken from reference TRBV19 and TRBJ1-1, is DGGITQSPKYLFRKEGQNVTLSCEQNLNHDAMYWYRQDPGQGLRLIYYSQIVNDFQKGDIAEGYSVSREKKESFPLTVTSAQKNPTAFYLCASHPPGQGFTEAFFGQGTRLTVV.

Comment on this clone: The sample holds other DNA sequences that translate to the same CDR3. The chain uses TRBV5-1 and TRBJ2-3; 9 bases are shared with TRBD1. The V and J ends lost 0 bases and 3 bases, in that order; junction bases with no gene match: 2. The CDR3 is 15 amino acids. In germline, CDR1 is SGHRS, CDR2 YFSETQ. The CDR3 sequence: CASSLDGTGTDTQYF. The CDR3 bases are TGCGCCAGCAGCTTGGATGGGACAGGGACAGATACGCAGTATTTT.

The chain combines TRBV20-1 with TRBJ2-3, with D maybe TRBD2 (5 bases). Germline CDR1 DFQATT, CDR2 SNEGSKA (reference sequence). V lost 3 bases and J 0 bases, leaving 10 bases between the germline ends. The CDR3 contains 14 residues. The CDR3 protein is CSASLASSTDTQYF. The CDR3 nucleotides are TGCAGTGCTAGTTTAGCGTCTAGCACAGATACGCAGTATTTT.

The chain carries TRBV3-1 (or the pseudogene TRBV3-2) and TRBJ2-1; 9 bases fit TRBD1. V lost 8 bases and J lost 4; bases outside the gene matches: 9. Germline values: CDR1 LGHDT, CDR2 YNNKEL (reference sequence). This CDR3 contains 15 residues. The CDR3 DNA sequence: TGTGCCAGCGGGCGCACAGGGGGCGAATACAATGAGCAGTTCTTC. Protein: CASGRTGGEYNEQFF.

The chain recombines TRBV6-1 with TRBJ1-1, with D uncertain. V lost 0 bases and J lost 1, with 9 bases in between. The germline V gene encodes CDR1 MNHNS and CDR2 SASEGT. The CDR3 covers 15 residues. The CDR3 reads CASSEAGNRNTEAFF. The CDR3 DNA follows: TGTGCCAGCAGTGAAGCGGGGAACAGGAACACTGAAGCTTTCTTT.

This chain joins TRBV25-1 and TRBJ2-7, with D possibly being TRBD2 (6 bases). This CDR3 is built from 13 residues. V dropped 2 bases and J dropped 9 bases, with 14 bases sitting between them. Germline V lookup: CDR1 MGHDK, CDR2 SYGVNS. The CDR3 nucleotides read TGTGCCAGCAGTGAAGGGTGGGGGGTAGGGCAGTACTTC. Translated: CASSEGWGVGQYF.

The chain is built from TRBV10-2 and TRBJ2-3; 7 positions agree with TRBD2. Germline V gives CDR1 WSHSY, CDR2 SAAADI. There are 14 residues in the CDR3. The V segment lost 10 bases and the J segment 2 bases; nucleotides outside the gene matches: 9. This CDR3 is CATREGRTTDTQYF. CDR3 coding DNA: TGCGCCACCAGGGAGGGGCGGACCACAGATACGCAGTATTTT.

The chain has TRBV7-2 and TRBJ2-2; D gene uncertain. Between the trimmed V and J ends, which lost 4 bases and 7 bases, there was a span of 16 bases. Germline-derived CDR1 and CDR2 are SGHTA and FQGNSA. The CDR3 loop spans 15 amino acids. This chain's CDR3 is CASSSKRKSHGELFF. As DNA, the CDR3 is TGTGCCAGCAGCTCAAAGAGAAAGAGTCACGGGGAGCTGTTTTTT.

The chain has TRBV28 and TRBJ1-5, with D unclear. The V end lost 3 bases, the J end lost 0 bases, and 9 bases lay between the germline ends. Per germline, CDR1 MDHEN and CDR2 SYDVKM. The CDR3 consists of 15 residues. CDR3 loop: CASSFYGYSNQPQHF. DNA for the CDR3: TGTGCCAGCAGTTTTTATGGATATAGCAATCAGCCCCAGCATTTT.

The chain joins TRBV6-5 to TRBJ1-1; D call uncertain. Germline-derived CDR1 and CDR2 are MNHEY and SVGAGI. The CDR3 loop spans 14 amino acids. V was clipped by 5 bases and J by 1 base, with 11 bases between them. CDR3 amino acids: CASSRTPANTEAFF. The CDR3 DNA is TGTGCCAGCAGTCGGACGCCAGCGAACACTGAAGCTTTCTTT.

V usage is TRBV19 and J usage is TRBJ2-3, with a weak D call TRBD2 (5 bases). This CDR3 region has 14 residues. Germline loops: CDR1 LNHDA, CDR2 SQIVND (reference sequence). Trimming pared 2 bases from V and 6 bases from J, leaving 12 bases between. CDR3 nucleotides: TGTGCCAGTAGTATATACCGGGAAGCGGATACGCAGTATTTT. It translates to CASSIYREADTQYF.

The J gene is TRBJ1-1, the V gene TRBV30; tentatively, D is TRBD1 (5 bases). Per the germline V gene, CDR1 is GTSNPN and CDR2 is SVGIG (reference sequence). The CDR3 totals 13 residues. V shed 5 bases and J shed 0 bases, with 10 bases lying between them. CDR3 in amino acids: CAWDRVMNTEAFF. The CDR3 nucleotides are TGTGCCTGGGACAGAGTAATGAACACTGAAGCTTTCTTT.

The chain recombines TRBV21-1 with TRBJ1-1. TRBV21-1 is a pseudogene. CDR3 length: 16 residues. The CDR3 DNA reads TGTGCCAGCCAAACCGGGATGGTAAAGTCGGACACTGAAGCTTTCTTT. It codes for CASQTGMVKSDTEAFF.

The DNA of the CDR3 is TGCGCCAGCAGCTTCAGTCCTGGACAGGGGAACACCATATATTTT. Encoded protein: CASSFSPGQGNTIYF. The chain uses TRBV5-1 and TRBJ1-3; 9 bases map to TRBD1. J was trimmed by 7 bases and V by 2 bases; bases with no gene match: 7. CDR1 is SGHRS and CDR2 is YFSETQ in the germline V gene. This CDR3 region has 15 residues.

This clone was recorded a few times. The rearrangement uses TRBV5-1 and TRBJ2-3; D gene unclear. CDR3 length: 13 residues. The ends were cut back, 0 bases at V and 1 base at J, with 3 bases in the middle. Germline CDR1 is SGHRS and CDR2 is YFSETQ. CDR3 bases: TGCGCCAGCAGCTTGGATGGCACAGATACGCAGTATTTT. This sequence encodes CASSLDGTDTQYF.

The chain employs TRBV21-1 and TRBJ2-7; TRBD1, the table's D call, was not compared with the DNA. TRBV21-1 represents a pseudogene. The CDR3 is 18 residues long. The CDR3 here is CASSLPAASGGRGHEQYF. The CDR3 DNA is TGTGCCAGCAGCCTCCCGGCGGCCTCAGGGGGACGGGGCCACGAGCAGTACTTC.

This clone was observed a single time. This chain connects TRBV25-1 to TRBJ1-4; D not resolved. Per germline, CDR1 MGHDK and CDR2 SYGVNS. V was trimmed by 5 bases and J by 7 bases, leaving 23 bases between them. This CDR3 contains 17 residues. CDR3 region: CASSHPRSGGWGEKLFF. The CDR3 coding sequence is TGTGCCAGCAGTCACCCACGTTCGGGAGGTTGGGGTGAAAAACTGTTTTTT.

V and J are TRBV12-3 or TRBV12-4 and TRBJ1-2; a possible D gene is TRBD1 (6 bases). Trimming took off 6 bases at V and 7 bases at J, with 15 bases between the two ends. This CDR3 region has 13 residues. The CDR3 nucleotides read TGTGCCAGCAGGGACAGCGGCGGGGGTGGCTACACCTTC. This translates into CASRDSGGGGYTF.